This T cell receptor beta chain appears in the sequencing data of a study of OX40 agonist ivuxolimab in advanced cancers. Study information: Patients receiving dose escalation had hepatocellular carcinoma, melanoma, renal cell or head and neck cancer. With a range of roughly 20 to 80, age averaged approximately 60 years, and about 80% were male.

Repertoires were generated with immunoSEQ multiplex PCR, while TCRdb's copy carries only in-frame clones and drops some. Of 50,000 to 60,000 clones in the sample, 70% to 80% were seen once. Whole-study findings and limits: Clonal expansion among partial responders at 0.1-3.0 mg/kg ranked near the lowest. The study observed clonal expansion of CD4+ and CD8+ blood T cells by week 6 at 0.1 to 3.0 mg/kg.

CDR3 size: 13 residues. Germline loops: CDR1 SGHTA, CDR2 FQGTGA. V lost 5 bases, J lost 6 bases, and 7 bases stayed unmatched. Of note for this clone: Antigen unknown.

The TCR was taken from an adult with an advanced solid tumor such as melanoma, head and neck, liver or kidney cancer. The sample was CD4+ or CD8+ T cells sorted from blood, taken in a trial of the OX40 agonist ivuxolimab. The chain carries TRBV7-3 and TRBJ2-7, with TRBD1 identical over 7 bases. The CDR3 sequence is CASSTGAASEQYF. The CDR3 DNA sequence: TGTGCCAGCAGCACAGGGGCGGCGTCCGAGCAGTACTTC. The full variable domain, with the rest looked up from reference TRBV7-3 and TRBJ2-7, is GAGVSQTPSNKVTEKGKYVELRCDPISGHTALYWYRQSLGQGPEFLIYFQGTGAADDSGLPNDRFFAVRPEGSVSTLKIQRTERGDSAVYLCASSTGAASEQYFGPGTRLTVT.